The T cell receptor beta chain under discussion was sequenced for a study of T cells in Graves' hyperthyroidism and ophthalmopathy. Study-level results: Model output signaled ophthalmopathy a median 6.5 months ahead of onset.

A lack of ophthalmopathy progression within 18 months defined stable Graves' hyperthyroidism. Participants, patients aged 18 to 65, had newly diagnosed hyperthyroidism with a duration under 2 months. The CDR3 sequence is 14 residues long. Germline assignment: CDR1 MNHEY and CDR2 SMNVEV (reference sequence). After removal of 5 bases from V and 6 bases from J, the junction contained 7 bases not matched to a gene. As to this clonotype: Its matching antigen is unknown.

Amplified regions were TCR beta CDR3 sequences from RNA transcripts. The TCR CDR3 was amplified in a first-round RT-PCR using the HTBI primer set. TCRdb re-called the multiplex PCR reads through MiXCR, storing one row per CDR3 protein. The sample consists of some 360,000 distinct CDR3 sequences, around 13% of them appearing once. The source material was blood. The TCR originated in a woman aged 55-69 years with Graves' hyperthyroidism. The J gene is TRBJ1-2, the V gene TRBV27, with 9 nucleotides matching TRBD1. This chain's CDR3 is CASSRTGGADGYTF. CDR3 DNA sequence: TGTGCCAGCAGTAGAACAGGGGGCGCAGATGGCTACACCTTC.